Shown below are 20 T cell receptor beta chains from a single sample sequenced in a study of OX40 agonist ivuxolimab in advanced cancers. Libraries were made using the immunoSEQ multiplex PCR assay. As stored in TCRdb, this immuneACCESS dataset retains in-frame rearrangements with V and J assigned. A fraction of the clones does not appear; measured against another copy, unresolved V genes explain less than half of the discrepancy, and the remainder lacks a known reason. This sample comprises some 65,000 clones, roughly 87% of them detected only once. The top ten hold approximately 0.39% of the sample. Here the sequenced sample was CD4+ or CD8+ T cells sorted from blood, taken in a trial of the OX40 agonist ivuxolimab. The source is an adult with an advanced solid tumor such as melanoma, head and neck, liver or kidney cancer.

The rearrangement uses TRBV11-2 and TRBJ1-2; D is possibly TRBD1 (5 bases). The ends were cut back, 5 bases at V and 6 bases at J, with 19 bases in the middle. The CDR3 contains 15 residues. CDR1 and CDR2 (germline): SGHAT, FQNNGV. The CDR3 loop reads CASSQLRGSNDGYTF. The CDR3 DNA sequence: TGTGCCAGCAGCCAGCTCCGGGGGTCCAATGATGGCTACACCTTC.

The CDR3 reads CASSPSYSNQPQHF. The DNA for the CDR3 is TGTGCCAGCAGCCCCAGTTATAGCAATCAGCCCCAGCATTTT. The chain uses TRBV6-5 and TRBJ1-5; D not resolved. The V gene's germline CDR1 is MNHEY and CDR2 SVGAGI. This CDR3 has 14 amino acids. V was pared by 6 bases and J by 0 bases, with 9 bases between.

The rearrangement links TRBV27 to TRBJ1-1, with D maybe TRBD1 (5 bases). Between the trimmed V and J ends, which lost 4 bases and 8 bases, there was a span of 14 bases. The length of the CDR3 is 13 residues. The germline gives CDR1 MNHEY, CDR2 SMNVEV (reference sequence). The CDR3 spells CASSSTPRGEAFF. The CDR3 DNA reads TGTGCCAGCAGTTCCACCCCCCGGGGGGAAGCTTTCTTT.

The J gene is TRBJ1-3, the V gene TRBV19; TRBD1 agrees at 7 bases. Germline loops: CDR1 LNHDA, CDR2 SQIVND (reference sequence). The length of the CDR3 is 15 residues. Trimming cost V 3 bases and J 3 bases; bases outside gene matches: 5. CDR3 sequence: CASSISDRLGNTIYF. CDR3 DNA: TGTGCCAGTAGTATTTCGGACAGGCTTGGAAACACCATATATTTT. The full variable domain, in which reference TRBV19 and TRBJ1-3 provide the parts outside the CDR3, is DGGITQSPKYLFRKEGQNVTLSCEQNLNHDAMYWYRQDPGQGLRLIYYSQIVNDFQKGDIAEGYSVSREKKESFPLTVTSAQKNPTAFYLCASSISDRLGNTIYFGEGSWLTVV.

Note on this clone: At one boundary the junction diverges from the germline segment, which might be a read error. J is TRBJ2-7 and V is TRBV7-7; TRBD1 aligns across 7 bases. Per germline, CDR1 SSHAT and CDR2 FNYEAQ (reference sequence). There are 18 residues in the CDR3. Here the CDR3 reads CASSCVAVDRAHSYEQYF. The CDR3 region has the DNA TGTGCTAGCAGCTGTGTTGCTGTCGACAGGGCTCACTCCTACGAGCAGTACTTC.

V gene TRBV5-6 combines with J gene TRBJ2-7; D not resolved. V gave up 1 base and J gave up 3 bases, with 8 bases separating them. This CDR3 has 13 amino acids. From germline, CDR1 is SGHDT and CDR2 YYEEEE. CDR3 in amino acids: CASSLIDVYEQYF. The CDR3 coding sequence is TGTGCCAGCAGCTTGATAGATGTCTACGAGCAGTACTTC.

The chain couples TRBV30 to TRBJ1-5; no clear D. This CDR3 contains 13 residues. Germline assignment: CDR1 GTSNPN and CDR2 SVGIG (reference sequence). Trimming took off 2 bases at V and 2 bases at J, with 7 bases between the two ends. CDR3 amino acids: CAWSWQGNQPQHF. In DNA, the CDR3 is TGTGCCTGGAGTTGGCAAGGCAATCAGCCCCAGCATTTT.

The chain carries TRBV7-3 and TRBJ2-3; no definite D call. Trimming shortened V by 7 bases and J by 3 bases, and 14 bases separated the two germline ends. There are 14 residues in the CDR3. Germline V gene data show CDR1 as SGHTA and CDR2 as FQGTGA. The CDR3 sequence: CASNSGSLTDTQYF. The CDR3 nucleotides are TGTGCCAGCAACTCCGGCAGTTTAACAGATACGCAGTATTTT.

The rearrangement joins TRBV5-4 to TRBJ2-3, with D perhaps matching TRBD1 (7 bases). The CDR3 has 15 amino acids. Per the germline V gene, CDR1 is SGHNT and CDR2 is YYREEE (reference sequence). V was cut by 1 base and J by 4 bases, with 13 bases left in between. CDR3 sequence reads: CASSLKTGRSDTQYF. CDR3 DNA: TGTGCCAGCAGCTTGAAGACAGGGAGGTCAGATACGCAGTATTTT.

The rearrangement uses TRBV5-1 and TRBJ2-2, with 12 bases lining up with TRBD1. The V gene's germline CDR1 is SGHRS and CDR2 YFSETQ. V trimming: 2 bases; J trimming: 6 bases; junction bases outside the gene matches: 5. The CDR3 extends over 16 amino acids. CDR3 nucleotide sequence: TGCGCCAGCAGCTTAACCGGGACAGGGGGCTCCGGGGAGCTGTTTTTT. Translation: CASSLTGTGGSGELFF.

This clone was picked up one time. V and J are TRBV6-1 and TRBJ2-1, with D perhaps being TRBD1 or TRBD2 (5 bases each). This CDR3 comprises 14 residues. With 9 bases removed from V and 0 bases from J, the gap between germline ends came to 12 bases. Germline CDR1 reads MNHNS; CDR2 reads SASEGT. The CDR3 nucleotides are TGTGCCAGTACCCGGGACCTCTCCTACAATGAGCAGTTCTTC. Translation gives CASTRDLSYNEQFF.

This chain connects TRBV9 to TRBJ2-1; 7 bases match TRBD1. Germline CDR1 and CDR2: SGDLS and YYNGEE. The CDR3 totals 15 residues. Trimming cost V 2 bases and J 8 bases; bases outside gene matches: 10. CDR3 coding DNA: TGTGCCAGCAGCGTGGAAGAGGGGGCCAGAGATGAGCAGTTCTTC. Its protein product is CASSVEEGARDEQFF.

This clone was observed a handful of times. CDR3: CASSVLAGGKFF. CDR3 DNA: TGTGCCAGCAGCGTTTTAGCGGGTGGCAAGTTCTTC. This chain links TRBV9 with TRBJ2-1; 7 bases agree with TRBD2. The V gene's germline CDR1 is SGDLS and CDR2 YYNGEE. The junction had 7 bases not matched to a gene; V was cut back by 2 bases and J by 14 bases. The CDR3 is 12 amino acids.

The chain is built from TRBV7-2 and TRBJ1-1, with 8 nucleotides matching TRBD1. The CDR3 runs to 15 residues. The V segment lost 7 bases and the J segment 5 bases; nucleotides outside the gene matches: 12. Germline CDR1 SGHTA, CDR2 FQGNSA. CDR3 loop: CASNPNTGGRTEAFF. The CDR3 DNA sequence: TGTGCCAGCAATCCGAATACAGGGGGACGTACTGAAGCTTTCTTT.

This clone was seen a single time. The V and J genes are TRBV5-1 and TRBJ2-7; possible D gene TRBD1, 6 bases. The V end lost 4 bases, the J end lost 1 base, and 9 bases lay between the germline ends. The germline CDR1 and CDR2 sequences are SGHRS and YFSETQ. The CDR3 runs 13 residues. The CDR3 protein is CASSEQGSYEQYF. Written as DNA, the CDR3 is TGCGCCAGCAGCGAACAGGGATCCTACGAGCAGTACTTC.

This chain connects TRBV6-5 to TRBJ1-3, with D perhaps TRBD1 (5 bases). The CDR3 extends over 16 amino acids. V was shortened by 2 bases and J by 4 bases, with 15 bases between the two germline ends. The germline V gene encodes CDR1 MNHEY and CDR2 SVGAGI. CDR3 protein: CASSYESGSKGNTIYF. The CDR3 nucleotides are TGTGCCAGCAGTTACGAGTCAGGGAGTAAGGGAAACACCATATATTTT.

The chain has TRBV29-1 and TRBJ2-2, with 8 bases fitting TRBD1. This CDR3 has 13 residues. Germline V gives CDR1 SQVTM, CDR2 ANQGSEA. J gave up 2 bases and V 6 bases, and 2 bases lay outside the gene matches. CDR3: CSVDRGNTGELFF. The CDR3 nucleotides read TGCAGCGTCGACAGGGGCAACACCGGGGAGCTGTTTTTT.

The J gene is TRBJ2-1, the V gene TRBV5-1; TRBD1 matches 10 bases. The J segment lost 4 bases and the V segment lost 3 bases, leaving 10 bases of the junction unmatched. CDR3 length equals 17 residues. Germline CDR1 and CDR2: SGHRS and YFSETQ. The CDR3 reads CASSSGLGDRGYNEQFF. The CDR3 nucleotides read TGCGCCAGCAGCTCGGGGCTTGGGGACAGGGGTTACAATGAGCAGTTCTTC.

The rearrangement joins TRBV2 to TRBJ1-1, with 7 bases lining up with TRBD1. Trimming at V came to 8 bases and at J to 4 bases, leaving 7 bases not matched to a gene. There are 13 residues in the CDR3. Per germline, CDR1 SNHLY and CDR2 FYNNEI. The CDR3 DNA follows: TGTGCCAGCGAGACAGGGTCGGGCACTGAAGCTTTCTTT. It yields the protein CASETGSGTEAFF.

This chain uses TRBV5-4 with TRBJ2-7; D is possibly TRBD2 (5 bases). V lost 4 bases, J lost 2 bases, and 16 bases lay in between. The CDR3 spans 15 residues. Germline CDR1 reads SGHNT; CDR2 reads YYREEE (reference sequence). This CDR3 is CASSPEEGRTYEQYF. CDR3 nucleotide sequence: TGTGCCAGCAGCCCGGAGGAAGGGAGAACCTACGAGCAGTACTTC.